This entry lists 27 T cell receptor beta chains sequenced from one sample in a study of CD8+ T cells in alopecia areata. cDNA serving as the sequencing template came from extracted, reverse transcribed RNA. The assay was immunoSEQ multiplex PCR, and TCRdb's table has in-frame clones only and misses some. The sample contains more than 95,000 clones, approximately 42% of which appear only once. Sequencing was performed on CD4+ T cells sorted from blood. The receptors originated from a human donor with alopecia areata.

This clone occurred a few times. V is TRBV29-1 and J is TRBJ2-3, with D unclear. Germline CDR1 reads SQVTM; CDR2 reads ANQGSEA. V lost 6 bases and J 3 bases, leaving 10 bases between the germline ends. The CDR3 loop spans 12 amino acids. CDR3: CSVRPQTDTQYF. The CDR3 DNA reads as TGCAGCGTCCGACCCCAGACAGATACGCAGTATTTT.

The V and J genes are TRBV30 and TRBJ1-1; TRBD1 might be the D (6 bases). The V end was cut by 2 bases, the J end by 6 bases, with 16 bases between. Germline lookup yields CDR1 GTSNPN and CDR2 SVGIG (reference sequence). The CDR3 totals 14 residues. The CDR3 bases are TGTGCCTGGAGTTTCAGGGGAGGAGATGCTGAAGCTTTCTTT. Translated: CAWSFRGGDAEAFF.

This CDR3 reads CASSPELSSGTGIPLHF. The CDR3 DNA sequence: TGTGCCAGCTCGCCAGAGTTGTCTTCAGGGACGGGCATCCCCCTCCACTTT. V usage is TRBV18 and J usage is TRBJ1-6, with D perhaps TRBD1 (5 bases). Germline-derived CDR1 and CDR2 are KGHSH and LQKENI. With 6 bases removed from V and 13 bases from J, the gap between germline ends came to 28 bases. This CDR3 has 17 amino acids.

This rearrangement joins TRBV28 to TRBJ2-7; D is unresolved. This CDR3 region has 11 residues. V was clipped by 8 bases and J by 2 bases, with 7 bases between them. The germline V gene has CDR1 MDHEN and CDR2 SYDVKM. The CDR3 coding sequence is TGTGCCAGCGGGGAAACCTACGAGCAGTACTTC. This encodes CASGETYEQYF.

This clone was observed a few times. The chain couples TRBV7-9 to TRBJ2-6; D is possibly TRBD1 (6 bases). V lost 6 bases to trimming and J lost 5 bases, with 14 bases between them. CDR1 is SEHNR, CDR2 FQNEAQ, per germline (reference sequence). This CDR3 comprises 15 residues. The CDR3, as DNA: TGTGCCAGCAGTTACAGGGTCTTTAGGGCCAACGTCCTGACTTTC. This codes for CASSYRVFRANVLTF.

This clone was observed a few times. The chain couples TRBV19 to TRBJ1-1; TRBD1 matches at 7 bases. Looked up from germline, CDR1 is LNHDA and CDR2 is SQIVND (reference sequence). The CDR3 has 17 amino acids. After removal of 4 bases from V and 0 bases from J, the junction contained 11 bases not matched to a gene. The CDR3 DNA reads as TGTGCCAGTAGTAGTGCACAGACAGGGACCATGAACACTGAAGCTTTCTTT. Translation: CASSSAQTGTMNTEAFF.

A few counts support this clone. The chain employs TRBV6-6 and TRBJ2-3, with 7 bases lining up with TRBD2. The CDR3 length is 16 residues. The trim removed 6 bases at V and 4 bases at J, leaving 13 bases unmatched. Per germline, CDR1 MNHNY and CDR2 SVGAGI (reference sequence). CDR3 residues: CASSPWVRETPDTQYF. DNA of the CDR3: TGTGCCAGCAGCCCCTGGGTGCGGGAGACCCCAGATACGCAGTATTTT.

The V and J genes are TRBV6-1 and TRBJ2-6, with TRBD1 matching 7 bases. Germline values: CDR1 MNHNS, CDR2 SASEGT. The trim removed 6 bases at V and 0 bases at J, leaving 2 bases unmatched. The CDR3 totals 15 residues. CDR3 bases: TGTGCCAGCAGGGGACAGATCTCTGGGGCCAACGTCCTGACTTTC. Translation: CASRGQISGANVLTF.

This clone was counted a few times. A junction boundary mismatches the germline segment, possibly from a read error. The rearrangement uses TRBV29-1 and TRBJ2-5; TRBD1 matches 12 bases. There are 15 residues in the CDR3. Germline CDR1 reads SQVTM; CDR2 reads ANQGSEA. This chain's CDR3 is CSVEGDRGHQETQYF. CDR3 DNA: TGCAGCGTCGAAGGGGACAGGGGGCACCAAGAGACCCAGTACTTC. The full variable domain, its missing parts supplied by reference TRBV29-1 and TRBJ2-5, is SAVISQKPSRDICQRGTSLTIQCQVDSQVTMMFWYRQQPGQSLTLIATANQGSEATYESGFVIDKFPISRPNLTFSTLTVSNMSPEDSSIYLCSVEGDRGHQETQYFGPGTRLLVL.

CDR3 DNA sequence: TGTGCCTGGAGTATGACAGGGGGACGCACAGATACGCAGTATTTT. Translated: CAWSMTGGRTDTQYF. The genes are TRBV30 and TRBJ2-3, with 9 bases fitting TRBD1. CDR3 length: 15 residues. Germline CDR1 GTSNPN, CDR2 SVGIG (reference sequence). Trimming took 2 bases from V and 1 from J; bases not matched to a gene: 4.

This sequence joins TRBV27 and TRBJ2-3; no reliable D call. The CDR3 runs 13 residues. V lost 4 bases, J lost 4 bases, and 9 bases lay in between. Per the germline V gene, CDR1 is MNHEY and CDR2 is SMNVEV (reference sequence). Here the CDR3 DNA reads TGTGCCAGCAGTTCGGGTGCGGCAGATACGCAGTATTTT. Its translation: CASSSGAADTQYF.

The chain uses TRBV29-1 and TRBJ1-1; possible D gene TRBD1, 5 bases. V lost 7 bases, J lost 0 bases, and 12 bases lay in between. This CDR3 spans 13 amino acids. Germline V CDR1 and CDR2: SQVTM, ANQGSEA. CDR3 loop: CSAGTEMNTEAFF. CDR3 DNA sequence: TGCAGCGCAGGGACGGAGATGAACACTGAAGCTTTCTTT.

The genes are TRBV11-2 and TRBJ1-5; D unclear. The germline V and J ends were trimmed by 3 bases and 4 bases, with 7 bases remaining between them. The CDR3 is 13 residues long. Germline V gives CDR1 SGHAT, CDR2 FQNNGV. CDR3 residues: CASSFTDNQPQHF. CDR3 DNA: TGTGCCAGCAGCTTCACGGATAATCAGCCCCAGCATTTT.

The chain combines TRBV4-1 with TRBJ2-7; 7 bases agree with TRBD1. With 3 bases clipped from V and 2 bases from J, the junction kept 7 bases outside the gene matches. The CDR3 totals 15 residues. Germline V gives CDR1 MGHRA, CDR2 YSYEKL. Here the CDR3 reads CASSQRDSRAYEQYF. DNA of the CDR3: TGCGCCAGCAGCCAGAGGGACAGTCGTGCCTACGAGCAGTACTTC.

This clone was seen a few times. This rearrangement joins TRBV30 to TRBJ1-4; tentative D call: TRBD1 (5 bases). The germline V and J ends were trimmed by 1 base and 1 base, with 13 bases remaining between them. This CDR3 is 16 amino acids long. From germline, CDR1 is GTSNPN and CDR2 SVGIG (reference sequence). CDR3 protein: CAWSGGHVKTNEKLFF. The DNA of the CDR3 is TGTGCCTGGAGTGGTGGACACGTAAAAACTAATGAAAAACTGTTTTTT. The full variable domain, in which reference TRBV30 and TRBJ1-4 provide the parts outside the CDR3, is SQTIHQWPATLVQPVGSPLSLECTVEGTSNPNLYWYRQAAGRGLQLLFYSVGIGQISSEVPQNLSASRPQDRQFILSSKKLLLSDSGFYLCAWSGGHVKTNEKLFFGSGTQLSVL.

This chain links TRBV5-1 with TRBJ1-1; the D gene is possibly TRBD1 (5 bases). The V and J ends lost 3 bases and 10 bases respectively, with 16 bases between them. This CDR3 comprises 13 residues. CDR1 and CDR2 (germline): SGHRS, YFSETQ. Written as DNA, the CDR3 is TGCGCCAGCAGCTCAAGCATACGGAGGGGAGCTTTCTTT. This encodes CASSSSIRRGAFF.

Note on this clone: The sample carries other DNA sequences with the same CDR3. V and J are TRBV29-1 and TRBJ2-5; perhaps TRBD1 as D (6 bases). Germline-derived CDR1 and CDR2 are SQVTM and ANQGSEA. This CDR3 has 11 amino acids. Trimming pared 2 bases from V and 5 bases from J, leaving 6 bases between. CDR3: CSVERGETQYF. CDR3 in DNA: TGCAGCGTTGAAAGGGGGGAGACCCAGTACTTC.

The chain joins TRBV7-2 to TRBJ2-7; 9 positions agree with TRBD1. V trimming: 3 bases; J trimming: 5 bases; junction bases outside the gene matches: 8. Germline CDR1 and CDR2: SGHTA and FQGNSA. This CDR3 comprises 15 residues. CDR3 in DNA: TGTGCCAGCAGCTTTACGGGACAGGGATTCCACGAGCAGTACTTC. This gives the protein CASSFTGQGFHEQYF.

This clone was counted between two and nine times. The V call is TRBV7-2, the J call TRBJ2-3; D not resolved. From germline, CDR1 is SGHTA and CDR2 FQGNSA. The CDR3 is made up of 14 amino acids. V lost 1 base, J lost 0 bases, and 5 bases lay in between. The CDR3 coding sequence is TGTGCCAGCAGCTTAGTGCCCAGCACAGATACGCAGTATTTT. This codes for CASSLVPSTDTQYF.

The rearrangement links TRBV7-9 to TRBJ2-3, with TRBD1 identical over 7 bases. The junction had 10 bases not matched to a gene; V was cut back by 10 bases and J by 6 bases. There are 13 residues in the CDR3. The germline CDR1 and CDR2 sequences are SEHNR and FQNEAQ (reference sequence). The CDR3 DNA reads as TGTGCCATCAACAGGGGCCGAGGGGATACGCAGTATTTT. This sequence encodes CAINRGRGDTQYF.

This chain uses TRBV6-5 with TRBJ1-2; 7 bases are shared with TRBD1. Germline V gene data show CDR1 as MNHEY and CDR2 as SVGAGI. The CDR3 contains 13 residues. V lost 7 bases to trimming and J lost 4 bases; unmatched junction nucleotides: 6. The CDR3 loop reads CASKLTGSYGYTF. CDR3 sequence (DNA): TGTGCCAGCAAATTGACAGGGAGCTATGGCTACACCTTC.

This clone appeared a few times. This rearrangement joins TRBV29-1 to TRBJ1-3; 7 bases align to TRBD1. Per germline, CDR1 SQVTM and CDR2 ANQGSEA. J was trimmed by 0 bases and V by 4 bases; bases with no gene match: 0. There are 13 residues in the CDR3. CDR3 loop: CSVGQGSGNTIYF. The CDR3 DNA is TGCAGCGTTGGACAGGGCTCTGGAAACACCATATATTTT. The full variable domain, completed using reference TRBV29-1 and TRBJ1-3, is SAVISQKPSRDICQRGTSLTIQCQVDSQVTMMFWYRQQPGQSLTLIATANQGSEATYESGFVIDKFPISRPNLTFSTLTVSNMSPEDSSIYLCSVGQGSGNTIYFGEGSWLTVV.

The chain combines TRBV29-1 with TRBJ1-2, with D possibly being TRBD1 (6 bases). Germline V gene lookup returns CDR1 SQVTM and CDR2 ANQGSEA. V lost 1 base and J 5 bases, leaving 8 bases between the germline ends. The CDR3 totals 12 residues. CDR3 sequence: CSVEVQGYGYTF. CDR3 sequence (DNA): TGCAGCGTTGAAGTACAGGGTTATGGCTACACCTTC.

This clone was counted only a few times. CDR3 sequence reads: CAWTGFNYEQYF. The CDR3 DNA is TGTGCCTGGACCGGGTTTAACTACGAGCAGTACTTC. V is TRBV30 and J is TRBJ2-7; D gene uncertain. V was trimmed by 4 bases and J by 3 bases, leaving 10 bases between them. Germline CDR1 reads GTSNPN; CDR2 reads SVGIG (reference sequence). This CDR3 contains 12 residues.

The genes are TRBV5-1 and TRBJ2-5; D may correspond to TRBD1 or TRBD2 (5 bases each). Deletions cut 3 bases from V and 5 bases from J, with 11 bases between. CDR1 and CDR2 from the germline V gene are SGHRS and YFSETQ. The CDR3 is made up of 13 amino acids. CDR3 in amino acids: CASSWGRRETQYF. Written as DNA, the CDR3 is TGCGCCAGCAGCTGGGGACGGCGGGAGACCCAGTACTTC. The full variable domain, in which reference TRBV5-1 and TRBJ2-5 provide the parts outside the CDR3, is KAGVTQTPRYLIKTRGQQVTLSCSPISGHRSVSWYQQTPGQGLQFLFEYFSETQRNKGNFPGRFSGRQFSNSRSEMNVSTLELGDSALYLCASSWGRRETQYFGPGTRLLVL.

There are a few counts of this clone. The chain uses TRBV28 and TRBJ2-7, with D possibly being TRBD1 or TRBD2 (5 bases each). V was clipped by 5 bases and J by 3 bases, with 8 bases between them. Germline V gene sequence: CDR1 MDHEN, CDR2 SYDVKM. This CDR3 contains 12 residues. The CDR3 loop is CASSRDGYEQYF. The CDR3 nucleotides read TGTGCCAGCAGTCGGGACGGCTACGAGCAGTACTTC.

The table lists this clone with a few counts. V and J are TRBV5-1 and TRBJ2-2; D is uncertain. The CDR3 length is 12 residues. Per germline, CDR1 SGHRS and CDR2 YFSETQ. V lost 7 bases and J lost 6, with 10 bases in between. As DNA, the CDR3 is TGCGCCAGCTCTTTTGGTTCCGGGGAGCTGTTTTTT. Translating gives CASSFGSGELFF.